The 28 T cell receptor beta chains listed next were all sequenced from one sample in a study of T cell changes during pregnancy in multiple sclerosis. Sequencing was performed with immunoSEQ multiplex PCR; in TCRdb, only in-frame clones are kept and a portion is missing. The table has 45,000 to 65,000 clones, 92% seen once; the top ten hold around 0.56%. The sequenced sample was CD4+ T cells from peripheral blood mononuclear cells, obtained after pregnancy. The receptors originated from a female donor with multiple sclerosis, enrolled in a pregnancy study.

This clone showed up just once. The chain carries TRBV6-5 and TRBJ2-1; 14 nucleotides agree with TRBD2. With V trimmed by 6 bases and J by 10 bases, 8 bases remained unmatched. This CDR3 is built from 15 residues. CDR1 MNHEY and CDR2 SVGAGI come from the germline V gene. CDR3 DNA sequence: TGTGCCAGCAGGTCCGGGACTAGCGGGAGTCTCGAGCAGTTCTTC. Its translation: CASRSGTSGSLEQFF.

The chain is built from TRBV29-1 and TRBJ2-7, with TRBD1 matching 8 bases. In germline, CDR1 is SQVTM, CDR2 ANQGSEA. With V trimmed by 7 bases and J by 2 bases, 13 bases remained unmatched. This CDR3 has 15 residues. Written as DNA, the CDR3 is TGCAGCGCGTTCTCGATCTGGACAGGGACCTACGAGCAGTACTTC. It codes for CSAFSIWTGTYEQYF.

The V gene is TRBV7-6, the J gene TRBJ2-5; 10 positions match TRBD2. This CDR3 has 16 amino acids. CDR1 and CDR2 (germline): SGHVS, FNYEAQ. After removal of 2 bases from V and 3 bases from J, the junction contained 6 bases not matched to a gene. The CDR3 nucleotides are TGTGCCAGCAGCTTACTCCTAGCGGGAGACGAAGAGACCCAGTACTTC. Its protein product is CASSLLLAGDEETQYF.

The V and J genes are TRBV7-2 and TRBJ1-2; D is unresolved. Germline V gene lookup returns CDR1 SGHTA and CDR2 FQGNSA. The CDR3 extends over 13 amino acids. The germline V and J ends were trimmed by 5 bases and 1 base, with 8 bases remaining between them. The CDR3 DNA sequence: TGTGCCAGCAGCCCTCGGTTTAACTATGGCTACACCTTC. This codes for CASSPRFNYGYTF.

The CDR3 loop reads CASSPETGGNSPLHF. CDR3 coding DNA: TGTGCCAGCTCACCAGAGACAGGGGGCAATTCACCCCTCCACTTT. The chain is built from TRBV18 and TRBJ1-6, with 10 bases matching TRBD1. V shed 2 bases and J 7 bases; nucleotides not matched to a gene: 2. The CDR3 is 15 amino acids. Looked up from germline, CDR1 is KGHSH and CDR2 is LQKENI.

The chain links TRBV5-1 to TRBJ2-2; 11 positions agree with TRBD1. This CDR3 is built from 18 residues. The germline CDR1 and CDR2 sequences are SGHRS and YFSETQ. V gave up 6 bases and J gave up 4 bases; unmatched junction bases: 14. The CDR3 spells CASTRTGGVAGVTGELFF. In DNA form, the CDR3 reads TGCGCCAGCACCCGGACAGGGGGCGTCGCCGGTGTCACCGGGGAGCTGTTTTTT.

V usage is TRBV5-1 and J usage is TRBJ2-1; tentative D call: TRBD1 (5 bases). The CDR3 spans 14 residues. Germline assignment: CDR1 SGHRS and CDR2 YFSETQ. Trimming removed 2 bases at V and 7 bases at J, with 13 bases between. The CDR3 nucleotides read TGCGCCAGCAGCTTAGTTCCAGGGAAAAATGAGCAGTTCTTC. Protein product: CASSLVPGKNEQFF. The entire variable domain, with the rest obtained from reference TRBV5-1 and TRBJ2-1, is as follows: KAGVTQTPRYLIKTRGQQVTLSCSPISGHRSVSWYQQTPGQGLQFLFEYFSETQRNKGNFPGRFSGRQFSNSRSEMNVSTLELGDSALYLCASSLVPGKNEQFFGPGTRLTVL.

This chain uses TRBV5-5 with TRBJ1-5, with D unclear. Looked up from germline, CDR1 is SGHKS and CDR2 is YYEKEE (reference sequence). The germline V and J ends were trimmed by 4 bases and 3 bases, with 11 bases remaining between them. This CDR3 is built from 14 residues. Written as DNA, the CDR3 is TGTGCCAGCAGCCTTCGACATACCAATCAGCCCCAGCATTTT. Translating gives CASSLRHTNQPQHF.

The chain carries TRBV19 and TRBJ2-2; D call uncertain. The CDR3 has 14 residues. V was pared by 4 bases and J by 6 bases, with 12 bases between. The germline CDR1 and CDR2 sequences are LNHDA and SQIVND (reference sequence). In DNA, the CDR3 is TGTGCCAGTAGTAACCTGAACCGGGCCGGGGAGCTGTTTTTT. This codes for CASSNLNRAGELFF. Supplemented by reference TRBV19 and TRBJ2-2, the full variable domain reads DGGITQSPKYLFRKEGQNVTLSCEQNLNHDAMYWYRQDPGQGLRLIYYSQIVNDFQKGDIAEGYSVSREKKESFPLTVTSAQKNPTAFYLCASSNLNRAGELFFGEGSRLTVL.

DNA of the CDR3: TGCGCCTCACAGGGAGGGCAGAACACTGAAGCTTTCTTT. Amino acid sequence: CASQGGQNTEAFF. This rearrangement joins TRBV10-2 to TRBJ1-1, with a possible D match to TRBD1 (6 bases). V was clipped by 11 bases and J by 1 base, with 14 bases between them. CDR3 length equals 13 residues. The V gene's germline CDR1 is WSHSY and CDR2 SAAADI.

The genes are TRBV7-9 and TRBJ2-5; the match to TRBD2 covers 8 bases. CDR3 length: 15 residues. The germline gives CDR1 SEHNR, CDR2 FQNEAQ (reference sequence). The J segment lost 5 bases and the V segment lost 1 base, leaving 6 bases of the junction unmatched. CDR3 residues: CASSLVISGMETQYF. The CDR3 nucleotides are TGTGCCAGCAGCTTAGTAATTAGCGGGATGGAGACCCAGTACTTC.

This clone was seen once. The chain has TRBV28 and TRBJ1-6; 8 bases fit TRBD1. Unmatched junction bases numbered 17, after V lost 6 bases and J lost 7 bases. Per the germline V gene, CDR1 is MDHEN and CDR2 is SYDVKM. The CDR3 runs to 18 residues. The DNA of the CDR3 is TGTGCCAGCAGGGGGGGACAGGCTAGTTCTTGGCAGAATTCACCCCTCCACTTT. It translates to CASRGGQASSWQNSPLHF.

This clone was observed once. The DNA for the CDR3 is TGTGCCAGCAGCCAAGTTGCGGCGGGAGGGCTGAACGAGCAGTACTTC. This codes for CASSQVAAGGLNEQYF. The V call is TRBV4-2, the J call TRBJ2-7; 9 nucleotides match TRBD2. Unmatched junction bases numbered 9, after V lost 1 base and J lost 5 bases. The CDR3 has 16 amino acids. In germline, CDR1 is LGHNA, CDR2 YNFKEQ.

The CDR3 DNA is TGTGCCAGTAGTCAGGACGGAGGTCTCGGTGAAAAACTGTTTTTT. This codes for CASSQDGGLGEKLFF. This chain joins TRBV19 and TRBJ1-4, with D uncertain. The CDR3 has 15 residues. Trimming left V 5 bases short and J 7 bases short, with 17 bases between. Germline CDR1 is LNHDA and CDR2 is SQIVND (reference sequence).

V is TRBV15 and J is TRBJ2-7; the D gene is possibly TRBD1 (5 bases). With 1 base removed from V and 4 bases from J, the gap between germline ends came to 8 bases. Germline loops: CDR1 LNHNV, CDR2 YYDKDF (reference sequence). This CDR3 is 13 amino acids long. The CDR3 region has the DNA TGTGCCACCAGCAGAGCCAGGGCGTACGAGCAGTACTTC. Residues: CATSRARAYEQYF.

The gene calls are TRBV4-3 and TRBJ2-2, with 9 positions matching TRBD2. The germline V gene has CDR1 LGHNA and CDR2 YSLEER. The CDR3 runs 16 residues. J gave up 3 bases and V 0 bases, and 2 bases lay outside the gene matches. CDR3 sequence: CASSQDLAGYTGELFF. CDR3 sequence (DNA): TGCGCCAGCAGCCAAGATCTAGCGGGGTACACCGGGGAGCTGTTTTTT.

The V gene is TRBV4-3, the J gene TRBJ1-3, with TRBD1 identical over 11 bases. The V gene's germline CDR1 is LGHNA and CDR2 YSLEER. This CDR3 has 17 residues. V gave up 1 base and J gave up 2 bases; unmatched junction bases: 4. The DNA for the CDR3 is TGCGCCAGCAGCCAAGGGGACAGGGGGGCAACTGGAAACACCATATATTTT. It translates to CASSQGDRGATGNTIYF.

The chain joins TRBV6-4 to TRBJ2-2, with TRBD1 as a possible D gene (5 bases). The V end was cut by 5 bases, the J end by 5 bases, with 6 bases between. This CDR3 contains 12 residues. CDR1 is MRHNA and CDR2 is SNTAGT in the germline V gene. CDR3 DNA sequence: TGTGCCAGCAGTTCAGGGACCGGGGAGCTGTTTTTT. Its translation: CASSSGTGELFF.

V usage is TRBV9 and J usage is TRBJ1-2; 8 bases match TRBD1. Germline V lookup: CDR1 SGDLS, CDR2 YYNGEE. This CDR3 is 13 amino acids long. Germline trimming cut 4 bases from V and 2 bases from J; bases unmatched to any gene: 1. The CDR3 loop is CASSRTGNYGYTF. CDR3 DNA sequence: TGTGCCAGCAGCCGGACAGGGAACTATGGCTACACCTTC.

This chain connects TRBV18 to TRBJ1-1; 7 nucleotides agree with TRBD1. Germline V gene lookup returns CDR1 KGHSH and CDR2 LQKENI. The CDR3 covers 14 residues. J gave up 7 bases and V 5 bases, and 10 bases lay outside the gene matches. The CDR3 DNA is TGTGCCAGCTCATTCCTCCTCGGGGACAGTGAAGCTTTCTTT. Translated, it gives CASSFLLGDSEAFF.

The chain combines TRBV19 with TRBJ2-3; a possible D gene is TRBD2 (6 bases). The V gene lost 3 bases and the J gene lost 3 bases, with 7 bases spanning the gap. Germline values: CDR1 LNHDA, CDR2 SQIVND (reference sequence). CDR3 size: 13 residues. CDR3 nucleotide sequence: TGTGCCAGTAGTATTCGGGAGACAGATACGCAGTATTTT. Translation: CASSIRETDTQYF. The entire variable domain, with the rest obtained from reference TRBV19 and TRBJ2-3, is as follows: DGGITQSPKYLFRKEGQNVTLSCEQNLNHDAMYWYRQDPGQGLRLIYYSQIVNDFQKGDIAEGYSVSREKKESFPLTVTSAQKNPTAFYLCASSIRETDTQYFGPGTRLTVL.

J is TRBJ2-7 and V is TRBV5-1; TRBD1 aligns across 9 bases. CDR1 is SGHRS, CDR2 YFSETQ, per germline. The CDR3 spans 14 residues. V trimming: 2 bases; J trimming: 4 bases; junction bases outside the gene matches: 4. CDR3 nucleotide sequence: TGCGCCAGCAGCTTAAAGGGACAGGGTTACGAGCAGTACTTC. This sequence encodes CASSLKGQGYEQYF.

This clone was counted between two and nine times. This sequence joins TRBV5-6 and TRBJ2-4; 10 nucleotides line up with TRBD1. CDR3 size: 15 residues. V dropped 4 bases and J dropped 6; count of bases not matched to a gene: 7. The germline CDR1 and CDR2 sequences are SGHDT and YYEEEE. The CDR3 protein is CASSPDRGLGNIQYF. The CDR3 region has the DNA TGTGCCAGCAGCCCAGACAGGGGGCTCGGAAACATTCAGTACTTC. Supplemented by reference TRBV5-6 and TRBJ2-4, the full variable domain reads DAGVTQSPTHLIKTRGQQVTLRCSPKSGHDTVSWYQQALGQGPQFIFQYYEEEERQRGNFPDRFSGHQFPNYSSELNVNALLLGDSALYLCASSPDRGLGNIQYFGAGTRLSVL.

This clone was recorded a few times. The rearrangement links TRBV10-3 to TRBJ2-2; 8 bases fit TRBD2. The CDR3 has 14 amino acids. J lost 8 bases, V lost 11 bases, and 13 bases had no gene match. CDR1 is ENHRY, CDR2 SYGVKD, per germline. The CDR3 here is CAAQSGGPGGELFF. CDR3 coding DNA: TGTGCCGCCCAGAGCGGGGGTCCTGGGGGGGAGCTGTTTTTT.

The rearrangement uses TRBV9 and TRBJ1-6; D is unclear. The CDR3 loop spans 15 amino acids. The V end was cut by 4 bases, the J end by 4 bases, with 12 bases between. Germline lookup yields CDR1 SGDLS and CDR2 YYNGEE. CDR3 bases: TGTGCCAGCAGCCAAAACGGGAAGTATAATTCACCCCTCCACTTT. Translation: CASSQNGKYNSPLHF.

The rearrangement links TRBV6-5 to TRBJ1-2, with 7 bases aligning to TRBD1. The CDR3 covers 15 residues. The ends lost 5 bases at V and 7 bases at J; junction bases unmatched: 13. Germline V gene sequence: CDR1 MNHEY, CDR2 SVGAGI. CDR3 sequence: CASSPRQGGLSGYTF. CDR3 bases: TGTGCCAGCAGTCCCCGACAGGGAGGATTGAGTGGCTACACCTTC.

This chain links TRBV5-4 with TRBJ2-1; 8 nucleotides line up with TRBD1. CDR1 SGHNT and CDR2 YYREEE come from the germline V gene (reference sequence). The CDR3 spans 18 residues. V shed 2 bases, J shed 3 bases, and the junction held 13 bases outside the gene matches. This CDR3 reads CASSFDLPTGAIYNEQFF. CDR3 bases: TGTGCCAGCAGCTTCGATTTACCGACAGGGGCGATCTACAATGAGCAGTTCTTC.

The V gene is TRBV6-6, the J gene TRBJ2-7, with 9 nucleotides matching TRBD2. CDR3 length: 16 residues. J gave up 7 bases and V 7 bases, and 17 bases lay outside the gene matches. Germline CDR1 MNHNY, CDR2 SVGAGI (reference sequence). Here the CDR3 DNA reads TGTGCCAGCACTCAAATGACTAGCGGAGTACGTAGAGAGCAGTACTTC. It codes for CASTQMTSGVRREQYF.